This T cell receptor (beta chain) was captured by sequencing in a study of response to subunit inactivated influenza vaccine. From the RT-PCR reads, TCRdb called clonotypes with MiXCR, one entry per CDR3 protein. The sample has about 570,000 distinct CDR3 sequences; approximately 11% are singletons. Whole-study results and caveats: The study's authors posited that every seasonal influenza vaccination enlists few new T cells.

CDR1 is SGHTA and CDR2 is FQGNSA in the germline V gene. With 6 bases removed from V and 2 bases from J, the gap between germline ends came to 11 bases. CDR3 size: 13 residues. This clonotype was observed many times. Its target is not known. These sequences were also reported in another study, on T cells expressing NK-cell markers. That publication notes: cDNA encoding TCR beta was synthesized via 5'RACE template switching incorporating UMIs. For a few donors, these clonotypes were likewise the leading ones in the CD3+CD56-NKG2C+ fraction.

The chain has TRBV7-2 and TRBJ2-7; the D gene is possibly TRBD2 (5 bases). The clonotype was recovered from a man aged 45-60 years who received an inactivated influenza vaccine. The source was PBMCs from blood, collected on the day of vaccination. CDR3 sequence: CASSLALAYEQYF. In nucleotides, the CDR3 is TGTGCCAGCAGTTTGGCACTAGCCTACGAGCAGTACTTC. Full variable domain (remainder filled in from reference TRBV7-2 and TRBJ2-7): GAGVSQSPSNKVTEKGKDVELRCDPISGHTALYWYRQSLGQGLEFLIYFQGNSAPDKSGLPSDRFSAERTGGSVSTLTIQRTQQEDSAVYLCASSLALAYEQYFGPGTRLTVT.